This section outlines one TCR beta chain sequence together with its context. The antigen remains undetermined. A much larger clone differs from this one at a single base, so this may be a read error. The entry originates in a study of T cells in Graves' hyperthyroidism and ophthalmopathy. General study findings and limits: Ophthalmopathy and stable hyperthyroidism were told apart by a 13 V-J model.

Every diagnosis used clinical symptoms, serum thyroxine and TRAb, thyroid ultrasound and orbital computed tomography. Using 10 ml of fresh peripheral blood, PBMCs were prepared. Researchers took RNA transcripts and amplified the TCR beta CDR3 regions from them. With the HTBI primer set, the TCR CDR3 went through a first round of RT-PCR. MiXCR, applied by TCRdb to the multiplex PCR reads, yields one record per CDR3 protein. The data contain 540,000 or so distinct CDR3 sequences, around 14% of them seen just once; the ten biggest clones take up approximately 7.4%. The receptor comes from a young woman with Graves' hyperthyroidism. Source material: blood.

CDR3 amino acids: CASSPLGLEPPIQETQYF. The CDR3 DNA sequence: TGTGCCAGCAGCCCCCTTGGACTAGAACCACCCATTCAAGAGACCCAGTACTTC. The chain recombines TRBV3-1 with TRBJ2-5, with 7 nucleotides matching TRBD2. This CDR3 has 18 amino acids. Germline-derived CDR1 and CDR2 are LGHDT and YNNKEL (reference sequence). The V and J ends lost 4 bases and 2 bases, in that order; junction bases with no gene match: 16.